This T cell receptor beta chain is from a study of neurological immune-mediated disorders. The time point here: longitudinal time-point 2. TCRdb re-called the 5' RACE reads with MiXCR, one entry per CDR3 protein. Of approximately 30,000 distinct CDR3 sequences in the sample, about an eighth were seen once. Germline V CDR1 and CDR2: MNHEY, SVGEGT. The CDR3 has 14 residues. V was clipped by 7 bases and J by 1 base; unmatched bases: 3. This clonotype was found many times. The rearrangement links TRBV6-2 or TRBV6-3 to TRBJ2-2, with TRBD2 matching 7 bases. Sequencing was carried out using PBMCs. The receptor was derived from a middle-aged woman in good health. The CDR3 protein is CASTLAVNTGELFF. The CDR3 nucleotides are TGTGCCAGCACGCTAGCGGTGAACACCGGGGAGCTGTTTTTT.